These 16 T cell receptor beta chains originate from one sample sequenced in a study of blood T cell repertoires in COVID-19. The assay was immunoSEQ multiplex PCR, and TCRdb's table has in-frame clones only and misses some. The sample consists of about 500,000 clones, about nine tenths of them appearing once. Sequencing input: PBMCs or T cells enriched from blood (not recorded which). These receptors all stem from a woman between 18 and 29 years old who had recovered from COVID-19.

V usage is TRBV5-4 and J usage is TRBJ2-2, with a tentative D call TRBD1 (6 bases). The CDR3 length is 15 residues. V was trimmed by 0 bases and J by 6 bases, leaving 12 bases between them. Germline V CDR1 and CDR2: SGHNT, YYREEE (reference sequence). CDR3 residues: CASSLVEGGSGELFF. The CDR3, as DNA: TGTGCCAGCAGCTTGGTTGAAGGGGGTTCCGGGGAGCTGTTTTTT.

This chain joins TRBV2 and TRBJ2-7, with 10 bases fitting TRBD2. The germline CDR1 and CDR2 sequences are SNHLY and FYNNEI. Trimming removed 0 bases from V and 1 base from J; junction bases left unmatched: 12. The CDR3 is 19 amino acids. The CDR3 loop reads CASSEAPSGSSDTSYEQYF. The CDR3 nucleotides are TGTGCCAGCAGTGAAGCCCCTAGCGGGAGTTCCGATACGTCCTACGAGCAGTACTTC.

This clone was seen once. The J gene is TRBJ2-4, the V gene TRBV3-1 (or the pseudogene TRBV3-2), with TRBD1 matching 11 bases. The CDR3 extends over 15 amino acids. After removal of 4 bases from V and 10 bases from J, the junction contained 9 bases not matched to a gene. The germline V gene encodes CDR1 LGHDT and CDR2 YNNKEL (reference sequence). Here the CDR3 reads CASSPPGTGGSIQYF. As DNA, the CDR3 is TGTGCCAGCAGCCCCCCCGGGACAGGGGGATCGATTCAGTACTTC.

This chain joins TRBV28 and TRBJ1-1, with TRBD1 matching over 7 bases. The CDR3 spans 15 residues. Germline CDR1 is MDHEN and CDR2 is SYDVKM. Germline trimming cut 2 bases from V and 3 bases from J; bases unmatched to any gene: 6. CDR3 protein: CASSLVGQGDTEAFF. In nucleotides, the CDR3 is TGTGCCAGCAGTTTAGTCGGTCAGGGGGACACTGAAGCTTTCTTT. Drawing the rest from reference TRBV28 and TRBJ1-1, the complete variable domain is DVKVTQSSRYLVKRTGEKVFLECVQDMDHENMFWYRQDPGLGLRLIYFSYDVKMKEKGDIPEGYSVSREKKERFSLILESASTNQTSMYLCASSLVGQGDTEAFFGQGTRLTVV.

The table lists this clone with a count of one. The chain joins TRBV11-2 to TRBJ2-2; 9 bases agree with TRBD1. The CDR3 is made up of 13 amino acids. From germline, CDR1 is SGHAT and CDR2 FQNNGV. The CDR3 coding sequence is TGTGCGACCGGGACAGGGAATACCGGGGAGCTGTTTTTT. This encodes CATGTGNTGELFF.

V gene TRBV2 combines with J gene TRBJ1-2; unclear D gene. The CDR3 sequence is 14 residues long. Germline CDR1 reads SNHLY; CDR2 reads FYNNEI. Trimming stripped 2 bases from V and 4 bases from J, with 11 bases between. The CDR3 nucleotides are TGTGCCAGCAGTGAAAGCGGCCAATCCTATGGCTACACCTTC. This codes for CASSESGQSYGYTF.

The chain recombines TRBV19 with TRBJ2-7; D unclear. The V gene lost 1 base and the J gene lost 4 bases, with 14 bases spanning the gap. The V gene's germline CDR1 is LNHDA and CDR2 SQIVND (reference sequence). This CDR3 spans 15 amino acids. This chain's CDR3 is CASSIGAADKYEQYF. CDR3 DNA: TGTGCCAGTAGTATAGGGGCAGCTGATAAGTACGAGCAGTACTTC.

The V call is TRBV7-9, the J call TRBJ1-6; TRBD1 matches 7 bases. This CDR3 has 15 amino acids. Germline V gives CDR1 SEHNR, CDR2 FQNEAQ (reference sequence). Unmatched junction bases numbered 7, after V lost 2 bases and J lost 9 bases. As DNA, the CDR3 is TGTGCCAGCAGCTTAAAGGAGGGGGCTAGTTCACCCCTCCACTTT. Amino acid sequence: CASSLKEGASSPLHF.

The CDR3, as DNA: TGTGCCAGCAGCTTGGTGACAGGGGAAACTGAAGCTTTCTTT. This sequence encodes CASSLVTGETEAFF. The chain links TRBV7-8 to TRBJ1-1; 8 bases line up with TRBD1. CDR1 and CDR2 (germline): SGHVS, FQNEAQ. Trimming at V came to 3 bases and at J to 5 bases, leaving 5 bases not matched to a gene. The CDR3 totals 14 residues. Complete variable domain (other parts from reference TRBV7-8 and TRBJ1-1): GAGVSQSPRYKVAKRGQDVALRCDPISGHVSLFWYQQALGQGPEFLTYFQNEAQLDKSGLPSDRFFAERPEGSVSTLKIQRTQQEDSAVYLCASSLVTGETEAFFGQGTRLTVV.

CDR3 region: CARRGKGQGRQETQYF. The CDR3 nucleotides are TGTGCCAGGAGAGGGAAGGGACAGGGCCGCCAAGAGACCCAGTACTTC. This rearrangement joins TRBV2 to TRBJ2-5, with 9 bases identical to TRBD1. Germline CDR1 SNHLY, CDR2 FYNNEI. The ends lost 9 bases at V and 1 base at J; junction bases unmatched: 12. CDR3 length: 16 amino acids.

This clone has a handful of counts. The chain combines TRBV5-1 with TRBJ1-2, with TRBD1 identical over 10 bases. Germline V gene data show CDR1 as SGHRS and CDR2 as YFSETQ. Trimming removed 5 bases from V and 6 bases from J; junction bases left unmatched: 7. This CDR3 is 14 amino acids long. The CDR3 region has the DNA TGCGCCAGCAGAGGGACCGGGACAGGGGATGGCTACACCTTC. Translating it yields CASRGTGTGDGYTF.

This sequence joins TRBV12-3 or TRBV12-4 and TRBJ2-7, with TRBD2 matching over 8 bases. This CDR3 comprises 13 residues. Germline trimming cut 8 bases from V and 3 bases from J; bases unmatched to any gene: 6. CDR3 nucleotides: TGTGCCAGCGGTAGCGGGGTTCTCTACGAGCAGTACTTC. Its protein product is CASGSGVLYEQYF.

Comments on this clone: Additional DNA sequences in this sample encode the identical CDR3. The chain carries TRBV6-5 and TRBJ1-2, with 10 bases identical to TRBD1. This CDR3 region has 13 residues. The germline CDR1 and CDR2 sequences are MNHEY and SVGAGI. Trimming took 5 bases from V and 6 from J; bases not matched to a gene: 3. The CDR3, as DNA: TGTGCCAGCAGTCTCGGGACAGGGGATGGCTACACCTTC. It is translated as CASSLGTGDGYTF.

This sequence joins TRBV9 and TRBJ1-5, with 9 bases lining up with TRBD1. This CDR3 is built from 15 residues. With 4 bases clipped from V and 7 bases from J, the junction kept 9 bases outside the gene matches. The germline gives CDR1 SGDLS, CDR2 YYNGEE. The CDR3, as DNA: TGTGCCAGCAGCCAGGGGACAGGGTTGGGACAGCCCCAGCATTTT. Protein sequence: CASSQGTGLGQPQHF.

This rearrangement joins TRBV6-5 to TRBJ2-3; TRBD1 aligns across 8 bases. Trimming removed 4 bases from V and 4 bases from J; junction bases left unmatched: 10. The germline V gene has CDR1 MNHEY and CDR2 SVGAGI. The CDR3 extends over 16 amino acids. The CDR3 loop reads CASSFHDRGLPDTQYF. In DNA form, the CDR3 reads TGTGCCAGCAGTTTTCATGACAGGGGTTTGCCAGATACGCAGTATTTT.

V and J are TRBV7-9 and TRBJ2-3, with TRBD1 as a possible D gene (6 bases). The CDR3 contains 17 residues. CDR1 is SEHNR, CDR2 FQNEAQ, per germline (reference sequence). Between the trimmed V and J ends, which lost 2 bases and 5 bases, there was a span of 20 bases. CDR3 DNA sequence: TGTGCCAGCAGCTTAAAGGGGGTAGGAGGTCAGAGAGATACGCAGTATTTT. Protein sequence: CASSLKGVGGQRDTQYF.